This record covers a single T cell receptor (beta chain). This specimen belongs to a study of blood T cell repertoires in COVID-19. On the study more broadly: Samples representing acute and convalescent COVID-19 were sourced from the United States, Italy and Spain. From T cells, B-cell-depleted T cells, or PBMCs came the material, which was cDNA or gDNA.

Original methodology: Amplification with reference gene primers provided the estimates of nucleated cell counts. The method was immunoSEQ multiplex PCR; TCRdb's version includes in-frame clones alone and lacks a portion of them. For V, J and clone size, that table is used; D and trimming come from the DNA. This sample carries roughly 310,000 clones, almost 90% of them seen once, and the ten largest clones take 2.5% to 3%. A Seattle source enrolled patients during active infection and followed them longitudinally. The CDR3 sequence is 16 residues long. V dropped 4 bases and J dropped 7 bases, with 17 bases sitting between them. Germline V gene lookup returns CDR1 SGHTA and CDR2 FQGNSA.

The sequenced sample was peripheral blood. The J gene is TRBJ1-6, the V gene TRBV7-2; TRBD1 might be the D (5 bases). The source of this sequence is a woman younger than 45 with COVID-19, enrolled during active disease. The DNA for the CDR3 is TGTGCCAGCAGCTCCGCATACGGGACTGGAAATTCACCCCTCCACTTT. Amino acid sequence: CASSSAYGTGNSPLHF.